What follows describes a single TCR beta chain. Source study methods: Cell counts per sample came from amplifying reference gene primers. Here immunoSEQ multiplex PCR was the method, and the copy in TCRdb shows in-frame clones only, minus some. V and J calls and clone size are copied from that table; D and trimming were computed from the DNA. Here the sample spans 20,000 to 25,000 clones, more than 80% being singletons. This specimen belongs to a study of blood T cell repertoires in COVID-19. Trimming removed 6 bases at V and 8 bases at J, with 16 bases between. CDR1 is MNHEY, CDR2 SVGAGI, per germline. This CDR3 spans 13 amino acids.

V usage is TRBV6-5 and J usage is TRBJ1-2; TRBD1 is a possible D gene (5 bases). The sequence was obtained from a human donor in a cohort sampled during active COVID-19. Sequencing was performed on peripheral blood. The CDR3 sequence is CASRQEGYRGYTF. The DNA of the CDR3 is TGTGCCAGCAGGCAGGAGGGGTATCGCGGCTACACCTTC.